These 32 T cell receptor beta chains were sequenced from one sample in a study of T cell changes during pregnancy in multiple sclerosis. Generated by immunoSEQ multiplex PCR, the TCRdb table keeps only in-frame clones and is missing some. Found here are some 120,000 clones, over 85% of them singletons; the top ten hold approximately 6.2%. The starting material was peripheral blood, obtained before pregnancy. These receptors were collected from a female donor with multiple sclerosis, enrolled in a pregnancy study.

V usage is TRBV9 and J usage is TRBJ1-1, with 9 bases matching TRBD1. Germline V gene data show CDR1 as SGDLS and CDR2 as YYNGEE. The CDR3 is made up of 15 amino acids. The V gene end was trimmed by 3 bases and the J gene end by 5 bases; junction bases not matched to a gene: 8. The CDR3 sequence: CASSGPTGGRTEAFF. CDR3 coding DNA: TGTGCCAGCAGCGGGCCTACAGGGGGCAGGACTGAAGCTTTCTTT.

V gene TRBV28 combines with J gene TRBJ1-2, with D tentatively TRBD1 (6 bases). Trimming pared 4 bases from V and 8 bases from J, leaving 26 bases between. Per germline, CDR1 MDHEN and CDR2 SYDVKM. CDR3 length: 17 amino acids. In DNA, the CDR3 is TGTGCCAGCAGTTCCGGTGGGGGAGGGGGGCGAGGTCACGGCTACACCTTC. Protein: CASSSGGGGGRGHGYTF.

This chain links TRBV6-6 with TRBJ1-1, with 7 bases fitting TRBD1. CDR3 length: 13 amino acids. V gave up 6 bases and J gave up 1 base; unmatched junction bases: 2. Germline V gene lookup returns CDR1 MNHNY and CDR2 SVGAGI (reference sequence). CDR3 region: CASRTGPNTEAFF. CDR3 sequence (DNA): TGTGCCAGCAGGACAGGGCCGAACACTGAAGCTTTCTTT.

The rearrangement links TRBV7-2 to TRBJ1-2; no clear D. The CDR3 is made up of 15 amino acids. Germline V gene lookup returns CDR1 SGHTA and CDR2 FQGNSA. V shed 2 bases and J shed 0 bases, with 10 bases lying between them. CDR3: CASSLWQAPNYGYTF. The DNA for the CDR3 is TGTGCCAGCAGCTTATGGCAGGCACCTAACTATGGCTACACCTTC.

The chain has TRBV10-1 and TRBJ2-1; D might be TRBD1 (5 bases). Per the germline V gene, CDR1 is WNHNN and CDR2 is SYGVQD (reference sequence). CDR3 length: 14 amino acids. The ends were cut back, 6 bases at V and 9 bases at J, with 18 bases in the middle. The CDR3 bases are TGCGCCAGCAGACCGCGGCTAGGGGATGGTGAGCAGTTCTTC. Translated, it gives CASRPRLGDGEQFF.

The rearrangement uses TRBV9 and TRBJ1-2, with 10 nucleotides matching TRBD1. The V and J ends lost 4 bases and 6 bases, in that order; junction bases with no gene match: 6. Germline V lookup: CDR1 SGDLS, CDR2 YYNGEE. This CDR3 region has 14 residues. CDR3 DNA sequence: TGTGCCAGCAGCCCAAAGGACAGGGGGGATGGCTACACCTTC. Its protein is CASSPKDRGDGYTF.

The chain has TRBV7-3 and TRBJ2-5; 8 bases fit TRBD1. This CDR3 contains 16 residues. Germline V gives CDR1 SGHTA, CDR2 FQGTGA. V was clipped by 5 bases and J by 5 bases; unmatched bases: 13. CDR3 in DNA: TGTGCCAGCAGCCGTGGGAGTCAGGGGGCAGGGGAGACCCAGTACTTC. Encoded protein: CASSRGSQGAGETQYF.

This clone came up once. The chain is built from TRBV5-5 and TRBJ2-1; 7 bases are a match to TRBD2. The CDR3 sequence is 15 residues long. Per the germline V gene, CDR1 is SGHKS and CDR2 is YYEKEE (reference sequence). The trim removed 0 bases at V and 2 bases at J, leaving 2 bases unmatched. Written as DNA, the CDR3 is TGTGCCAGCAGCTTGGTGGGGACTACCTACAATGAGCAGTTCTTC. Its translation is CASSLVGTTYNEQFF.

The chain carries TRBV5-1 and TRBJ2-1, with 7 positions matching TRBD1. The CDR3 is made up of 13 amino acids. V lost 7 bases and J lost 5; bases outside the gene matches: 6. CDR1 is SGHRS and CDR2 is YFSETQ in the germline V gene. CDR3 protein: CASGGQVNNEQFF. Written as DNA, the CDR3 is TGCGCCAGCGGTGGACAGGTTAACAATGAGCAGTTCTTC.

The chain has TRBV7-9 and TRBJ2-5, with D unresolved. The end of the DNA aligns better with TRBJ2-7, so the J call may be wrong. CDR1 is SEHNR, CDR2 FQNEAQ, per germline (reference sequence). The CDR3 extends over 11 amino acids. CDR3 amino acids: CASSLMNEQYF. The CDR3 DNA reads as TGTGCCAGCAGCTTAATGAACGAGCAGTACTTC.

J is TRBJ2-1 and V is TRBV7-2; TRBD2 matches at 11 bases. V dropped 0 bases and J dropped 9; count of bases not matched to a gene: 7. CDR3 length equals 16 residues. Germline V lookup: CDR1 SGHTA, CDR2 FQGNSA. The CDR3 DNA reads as TGTGCCAGCAGCTTAGCGCTAGCGGGGGGCCTAGGTGAGCAGTTCTTC. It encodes CASSLALAGGLGEQFF. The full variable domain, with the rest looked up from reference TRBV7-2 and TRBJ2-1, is GAGVSQSPSNKVTEKGKDVELRCDPISGHTALYWYRQSLGQGLEFLIYFQGNSAPDKSGLPSDRFSAERTGGSVSTLTIQRTQQEDSAVYLCASSLALAGGLGEQFFGPGTRLTVL.

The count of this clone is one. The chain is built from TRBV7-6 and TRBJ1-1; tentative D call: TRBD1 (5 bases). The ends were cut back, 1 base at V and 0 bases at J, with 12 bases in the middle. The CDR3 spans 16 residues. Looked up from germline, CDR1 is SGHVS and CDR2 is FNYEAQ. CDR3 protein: CASSLGDRGMNTEAFF. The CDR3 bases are TGTGCCAGCAGCTTAGGCGACAGAGGCATGAACACTGAAGCTTTCTTT.

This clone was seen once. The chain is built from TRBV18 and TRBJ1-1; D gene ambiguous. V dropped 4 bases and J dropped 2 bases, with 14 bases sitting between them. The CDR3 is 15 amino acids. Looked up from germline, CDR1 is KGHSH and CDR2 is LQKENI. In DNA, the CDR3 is TGTGCCAGCTCACTAGGAACAGACAAAAACACTGAAGCTTTCTTT. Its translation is CASSLGTDKNTEAFF.

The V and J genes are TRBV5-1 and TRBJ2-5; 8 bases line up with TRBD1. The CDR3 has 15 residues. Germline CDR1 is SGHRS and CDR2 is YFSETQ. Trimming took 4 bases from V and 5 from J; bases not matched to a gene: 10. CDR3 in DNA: TGCGCCAGCAGCATGGACAGGGCCCGTTACGAGACCCAGTACTTC. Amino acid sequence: CASSMDRARYETQYF.

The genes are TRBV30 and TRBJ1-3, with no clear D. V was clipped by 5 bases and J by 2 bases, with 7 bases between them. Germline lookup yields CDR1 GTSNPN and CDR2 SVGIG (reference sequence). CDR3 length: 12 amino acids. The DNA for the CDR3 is TGTGCCTGGGCGAGGGCTGGAAACACCATATATTTT. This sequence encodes CAWARAGNTIYF.

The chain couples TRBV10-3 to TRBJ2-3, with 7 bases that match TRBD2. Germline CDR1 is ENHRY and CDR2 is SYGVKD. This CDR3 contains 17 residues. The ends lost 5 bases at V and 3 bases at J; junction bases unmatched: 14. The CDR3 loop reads CAISSVTGLESTDTQYF. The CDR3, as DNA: TGTGCCATCAGTTCTGTAACCGGACTAGAGTCAACAGATACGCAGTATTTT.

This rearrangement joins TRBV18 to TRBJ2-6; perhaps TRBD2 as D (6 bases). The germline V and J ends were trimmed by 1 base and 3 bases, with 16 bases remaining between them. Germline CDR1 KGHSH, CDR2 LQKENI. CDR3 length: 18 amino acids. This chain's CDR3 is CASSPLVRREGGANVLTF. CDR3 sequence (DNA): TGTGCCAGCTCACCACTCGTGAGGAGGGAAGGTGGGGCCAACGTCCTGACTTTC.

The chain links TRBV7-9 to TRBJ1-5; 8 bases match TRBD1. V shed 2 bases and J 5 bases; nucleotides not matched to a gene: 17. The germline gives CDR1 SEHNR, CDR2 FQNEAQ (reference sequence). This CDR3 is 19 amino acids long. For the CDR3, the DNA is TGTGCCAGCAGCTTATCTCCCTCTCTCGACAGGGGTGGCCATCAGCCCCAGCATTTT. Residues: CASSLSPSLDRGGHQPQHF.

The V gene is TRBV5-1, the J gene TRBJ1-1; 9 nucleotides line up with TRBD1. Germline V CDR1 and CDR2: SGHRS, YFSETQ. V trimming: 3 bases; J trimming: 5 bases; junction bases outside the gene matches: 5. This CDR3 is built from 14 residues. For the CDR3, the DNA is TGCGCCAGCAGCTCAACAGGGGGCGGAACTGAAGCTTTCTTT. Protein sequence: CASSSTGGGTEAFF.

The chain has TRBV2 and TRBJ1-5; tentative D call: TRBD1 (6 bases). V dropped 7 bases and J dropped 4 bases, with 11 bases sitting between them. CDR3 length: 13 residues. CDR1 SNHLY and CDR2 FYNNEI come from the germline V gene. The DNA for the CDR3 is TGTGCCAGCACCGGGGGGCTAAATCAGCCCCAGCATTTT. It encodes CASTGGLNQPQHF.

CDR3: CASSRPGQGRDGYTF. The CDR3 DNA follows: TGTGCCAGCAGCCGGCCGGGACAGGGGCGGGATGGCTACACCTTC. The chain joins TRBV7-2 to TRBJ1-2; 10 bases match TRBD1. Germline V lookup: CDR1 SGHTA, CDR2 FQGNSA. Trimming removed 5 bases from V and 6 bases from J; junction bases left unmatched: 9. This CDR3 contains 15 residues.

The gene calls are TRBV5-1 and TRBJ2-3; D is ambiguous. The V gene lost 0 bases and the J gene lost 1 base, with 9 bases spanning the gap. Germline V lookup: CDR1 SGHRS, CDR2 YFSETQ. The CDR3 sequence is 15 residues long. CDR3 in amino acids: CASSLAPPGTDTQYF. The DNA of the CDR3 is TGCGCCAGCAGCTTGGCCCCGCCGGGCACAGATACGCAGTATTTT.

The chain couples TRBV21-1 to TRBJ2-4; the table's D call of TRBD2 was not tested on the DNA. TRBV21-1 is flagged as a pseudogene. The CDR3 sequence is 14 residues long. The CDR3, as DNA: TGTGCCAGCAGCATCGCCCGGCGGAGGAACATTCAGTACTTC. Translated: CASSIARRRNIQYF.

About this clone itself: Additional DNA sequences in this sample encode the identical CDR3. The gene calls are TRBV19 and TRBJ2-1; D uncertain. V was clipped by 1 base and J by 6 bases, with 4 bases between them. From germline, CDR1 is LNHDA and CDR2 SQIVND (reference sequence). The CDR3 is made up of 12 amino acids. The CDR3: CASSIAGNEQFF. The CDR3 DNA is TGTGCCAGTAGTATAGCGGGCAATGAGCAGTTCTTC.

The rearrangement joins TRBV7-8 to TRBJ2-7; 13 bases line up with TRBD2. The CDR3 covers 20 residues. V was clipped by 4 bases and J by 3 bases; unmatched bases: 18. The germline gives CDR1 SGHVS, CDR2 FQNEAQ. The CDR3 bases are TGTGCCAGCAGCTCGTTGCTGATACTAGCGGGGGGGTCTAGGCACTACGAGCAGTACTTC. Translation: CASSSLLILAGGSRHYEQYF.

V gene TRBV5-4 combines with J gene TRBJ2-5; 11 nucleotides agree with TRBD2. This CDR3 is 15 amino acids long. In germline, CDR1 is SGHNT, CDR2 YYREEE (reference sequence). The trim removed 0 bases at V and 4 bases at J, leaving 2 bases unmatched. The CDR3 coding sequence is TGTGCCAGCAGCTTGGGGACTAGCGGGCGAGAGACCCAGTACTTC. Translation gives CASSLGTSGRETQYF.

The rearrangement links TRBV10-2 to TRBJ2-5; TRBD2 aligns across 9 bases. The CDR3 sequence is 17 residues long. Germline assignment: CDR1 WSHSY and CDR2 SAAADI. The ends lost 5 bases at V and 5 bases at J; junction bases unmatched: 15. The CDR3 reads CASSSSPLAGLWETQYF. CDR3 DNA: TGCGCCAGCAGTTCCTCCCCTCTAGCGGGATTATGGGAGACCCAGTACTTC.

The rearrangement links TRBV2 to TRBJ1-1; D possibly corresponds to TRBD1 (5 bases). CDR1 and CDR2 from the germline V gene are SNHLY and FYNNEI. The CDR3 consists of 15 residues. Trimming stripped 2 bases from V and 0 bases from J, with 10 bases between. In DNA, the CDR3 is TGTGCCAGCAGTGAAAGACAGAATTTGAACACTGAAGCTTTCTTT. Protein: CASSERQNLNTEAFF. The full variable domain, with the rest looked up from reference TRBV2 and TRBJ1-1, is EPEVTQTPSHQVTQMGQEVILRCVPISNHLYFYWYRQILGQKVEFLVSFYNNEISEKSEIFDDQFSVERPDGSNFTLKIRSTKLEDSAMYFCASSERQNLNTEAFFGQGTRLTVV.

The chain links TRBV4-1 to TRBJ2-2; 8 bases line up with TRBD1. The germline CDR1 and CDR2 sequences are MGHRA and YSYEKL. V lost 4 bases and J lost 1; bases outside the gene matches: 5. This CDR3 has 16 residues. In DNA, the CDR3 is TGCGCCAGCAGCCCCCTAGGACAGGGGAACACCGGGGAGCTGTTTTTT. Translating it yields CASSPLGQGNTGELFF.

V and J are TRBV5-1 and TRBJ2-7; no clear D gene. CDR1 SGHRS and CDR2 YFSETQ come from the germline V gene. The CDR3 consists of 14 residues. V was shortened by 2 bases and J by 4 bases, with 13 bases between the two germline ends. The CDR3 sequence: CASSFSPQRYEQYF. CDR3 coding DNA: TGCGCCAGCAGCTTCAGTCCCCAAAGATACGAGCAGTACTTC.

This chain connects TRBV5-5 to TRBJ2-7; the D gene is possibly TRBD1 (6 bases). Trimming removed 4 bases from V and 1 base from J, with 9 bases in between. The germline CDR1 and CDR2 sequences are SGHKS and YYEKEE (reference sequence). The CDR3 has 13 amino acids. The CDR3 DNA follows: TGTGCCAGCAGCCCGGACAGTTCCTACGAGCAGTACTTC. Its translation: CASSPDSSYEQYF.

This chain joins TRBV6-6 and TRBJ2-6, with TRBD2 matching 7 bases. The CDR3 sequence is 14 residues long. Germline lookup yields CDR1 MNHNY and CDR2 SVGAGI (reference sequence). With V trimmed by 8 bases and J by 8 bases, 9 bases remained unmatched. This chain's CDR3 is CASAERGGPNVLTF. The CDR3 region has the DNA TGTGCCAGCGCCGAAAGGGGAGGGCCCAACGTCCTGACTTTC.